A single sample is the source of the 8 T cell receptor beta chains below, sequenced in a study of T cell responses to AZD1222 COVID-19 vaccine. TCRdb keeps only in-frame clones here, not all; method: immunoSEQ multiplex PCR. The sample lists around 110,000 clones, about 92% occurring once. This material consisted of peripheral blood, taken on day 0 of AZD1222 vaccination. These TCRs come from an adult in good health.

The genes are TRBV28 and TRBJ2-7, with 7 bases lining up with TRBD1. The CDR3 is 15 residues long. CDR1 and CDR2 from the germline V gene are MDHEN and SYDVKM. V dropped 6 bases and J dropped 2; count of bases not matched to a gene: 10. The CDR3 sequence: CASSLDRVNTYEQYF. The CDR3 DNA reads TGTGCCAGCAGCCTTGACAGGGTGAATACCTACGAGCAGTACTTC.

This chain joins TRBV12-5 and TRBJ2-5; either TRBD1 or TRBD2 may supply D (5 bases each). The CDR3 covers 14 residues. CDR1 is LGHNT and CDR2 is FRNRAP in the germline V gene. The V end was cut by 6 bases, the J end by 3 bases, with 14 bases between. The CDR3, as DNA: TGTGCTAGTGGAGCCCGGGACGGAAAAGAGACCCAGTACTTC. Translation gives CASGARDGKETQYF.

The gene calls are TRBV2 and TRBJ2-5, with 10 bases identical to TRBD2. Trimming at V came to 6 bases and at J to 5 bases, leaving 15 bases not matched to a gene. The CDR3 totals 17 residues. Per the germline V gene, CDR1 is SNHLY and CDR2 is FYNNEI. CDR3 DNA: TGTGCCAGCAGCGCGCCCCTCGCTAGCGGGAGTGAGGAGACCCAGTACTTC. It encodes CASSAPLASGSEETQYF.

This rearrangement joins TRBV11-1 to TRBJ1-2; D not resolved. CDR1 is SGHAT, CDR2 FQDESV, per germline (reference sequence). CDR3 length: 12 residues. The ends were cut back, 7 bases at V and 10 bases at J, with 16 bases in the middle. This CDR3 reads CASTSRPEDYTF. The CDR3 region has the DNA TGTGCCAGCACCTCACGGCCAGAAGACTACACCTTC.

The V and J genes are TRBV27 and TRBJ2-1; perhaps D is TRBD1 or TRBD2 (5 bases each). The germline V and J ends were trimmed by 7 bases and 7 bases, with 23 bases remaining between them. Germline V gene sequence: CDR1 MNHEY, CDR2 SMNVEV (reference sequence). The CDR3 has 16 amino acids. The CDR3 coding sequence is TGTGCCAGCATGGGGAGACAGAGTCTTCTCCAAAATGAGCAGTTCTTC. Translated: CASMGRQSLLQNEQFF.

The rearrangement uses TRBV5-1 and TRBJ1-4; 8 bases line up with TRBD1. V lost 1 base and J lost 7; bases outside the gene matches: 12. CDR1 SGHRS and CDR2 YFSETQ come from the germline V gene. CDR3 length equals 17 residues. For the CDR3, the DNA is TGCGCCAGCAGCTTGCGGACCGTCACGCAGGGGGCTGAAAAACTGTTTTTT. Its protein product is CASSLRTVTQGAEKLFF.

CDR3 DNA: TGTGCCAGCAGTTATGGGACAGGGGATTCACCCCTCCACTTT. Protein product: CASSYGTGDSPLHF. The rearrangement joins TRBV3-1 (or the pseudogene TRBV3-2) to TRBJ1-6, with 10 nucleotides matching TRBD1. Germline CDR1 is LGHDT and CDR2 is YNNKEL (reference sequence). The V segment lost 6 bases and the J segment 8 bases; nucleotides outside the gene matches: 4. The CDR3 is 14 residues long.

J is TRBJ1-5 and V is TRBV28; TRBD1 matches 7 bases. V shed 3 bases and J 2 bases; nucleotides not matched to a gene: 10. CDR1 and CDR2 (germline): MDHEN, SYDVKM. The CDR3 extends over 17 amino acids. DNA for the CDR3: TGTGCCAGCAGTTTCCCCGCGACAGGGCCCCGCAATCAGCCCCAGCATTTT. Protein: CASSFPATGPRNQPQHF.